This T cell receptor beta chain was found in a study of CD8+CD57+ T cells in acquired aplastic anemia. The V end lost 3 bases, the J end lost 2 bases, and 11 bases lay between the germline ends. CDR3 size: 15 residues. CDR3 and TCR beta VDJ profiling relied on genomic DNA as the template. From the reads, TCRdb called clonotypes with MiXCR, one entry per CDR3 protein. The table lists 150,000 to 200,000 distinct CDR3 sequences, around 50% of them singletons. All sequencing subjects had displayed CD8+CD57+ cell expansion on flow cytometry. In its sample, this clonotype was seen many times. The chain links TRBV12-3 or TRBV12-4 to TRBJ1-5, with D possibly TRBD1 on 5 matching bases. What was sequenced was sorted CD4+, CD8+, or CD8+CD57+ T cells (not recorded which) from PBMCs. This TCR derives from a human donor with aplastic anemia. The CDR3: CASSFRQGGNQPQHF. CDR3 in DNA: TGTGCCAGCAGTTTTAGGCAGGGTGGCAATCAGCCCCAGCATTTT.